This T cell receptor (beta chain) was captured in a study of OX40 agonist ivuxolimab in advanced cancers. Study-level background: Ivuxolimab, which targeted the costimulatory receptor OX40 (CD134), was an agonistic, fully human IgG2 monoclonal antibody. Patients were allowed to have had prior anti-PD-1, anti-PD-L1 or anti-CTLA-4 therapy, and approximately 43% of the dose-escalation patients had previously received checkpoint inhibitors. In the dose-escalation cohort, 82.7% of patients were male, and the mean age was approximately 64 years, with a range of 23 to 79. Three dose-escalation patients achieved partial responses, one with hepatocellular carcinoma and two with cutaneous melanoma. Peripheral TCRbeta sequencing was intended to test whether TCR sequence diversity was altered and clonal T-cell expansion was caused by ivuxolimab. Of the roughly 54 dose-escalation patients, hepatocellular carcinoma was present in 19, melanoma in approximately 15, renal cell carcinoma in 9 and head and neck cancer in 9. Intravenous ivuxolimab was administered to patients every 2 weeks at six dose levels: 0.01, 0.1, 0.3, 1.5, 3 and 10 mg/kg. The paper describes the monotherapy dose-escalation part (N of about 55 patients) of the phase I trial of ivuxolimab. What the study reported, not specific to this receptor: At doses of 0.1 to 3.0 mg/kg, clonal expansion of both CD4+ and CD8+ blood T cells was observed from baseline to week 6. In the 0.1-3.0 mg/kg groups, partial responders had among the lowest normalized peripheral clonal expansion, particularly in CD8+ T cells. Low levels of normalized T-cell clonal expansion were also seen in some patients who did not respond. The antigen specificity of the clonally expanded peripheral T cells was not determined. After ivuxolimab, more expanded clones were found on average in CD8+ T cells than in CD4+ T cells.

Genomic DNA was isolated from the sorted cells so that the TCRbeta CDR3 region could be sequenced. TCRbeta CDR3 regions were sequenced using the immunoSEQ Assay. The table was pulled from immuneACCESS by TCRdb, which kept in-frame rearrangements only. Such tables lose some clones; where checked, under half of the loss comes from unresolved V genes, and the rest has no known cause. This sample comprises roughly 5,900 clones, about 80% of them detected only once. The ten largest account for 9.5% to 15% of the sample. The trial excluded patients who had a history of autoimmune disease or were on systemic immunosuppression. In every dose cohort, peripheral blood was drawn for TCR sequencing at baseline, cycle 4 day 1, and cycle 7 day 1. The samples were taken from a phase I, first-in-human, multicenter, open-label dose-escalation trial of ivuxolimab. Adults with locally advanced or metastatic melanoma, renal cell, hepatocellular, or head and neck squamous cell carcinoma were enrolled in the trial. Before TCR sequencing, CD4+ T cells and CD8+ T cells from peripheral blood were sorted into separate populations.

Of note for this clone: Its antigen is still unknown. No clone much larger than this one lies a single base away; base qualities are absent.

This specimen consisted of CD4+ or CD8+ T cells sorted from blood, obtained in a trial of the OX40 agonist ivuxolimab. The clonotype comes from an adult with an advanced solid tumor such as melanoma, head and neck, liver or kidney cancer.

This receptor has the CDR3 CASSPLAGENTGELFF. The bases read TGTGCCAGCAGCCCCTTAGCGGGAGAAAACACCGGGGAGCTGTTTTTT. The sequence is built from TRBV9 and TRBJ2-2, with 9 bases in between that match TRBD2. From the cysteine through the phenylalanine, the CDR3 covers 16 amino acids. The DNA shown is the 48-base CDR3, in frame from base 1. Here V drops 4 bases and J drops 2 bases, and the junction holds 6 bases not matched to any gene. CDR1 and CDR2 are read off the germline V gene as SGDLS and YYNGEE.